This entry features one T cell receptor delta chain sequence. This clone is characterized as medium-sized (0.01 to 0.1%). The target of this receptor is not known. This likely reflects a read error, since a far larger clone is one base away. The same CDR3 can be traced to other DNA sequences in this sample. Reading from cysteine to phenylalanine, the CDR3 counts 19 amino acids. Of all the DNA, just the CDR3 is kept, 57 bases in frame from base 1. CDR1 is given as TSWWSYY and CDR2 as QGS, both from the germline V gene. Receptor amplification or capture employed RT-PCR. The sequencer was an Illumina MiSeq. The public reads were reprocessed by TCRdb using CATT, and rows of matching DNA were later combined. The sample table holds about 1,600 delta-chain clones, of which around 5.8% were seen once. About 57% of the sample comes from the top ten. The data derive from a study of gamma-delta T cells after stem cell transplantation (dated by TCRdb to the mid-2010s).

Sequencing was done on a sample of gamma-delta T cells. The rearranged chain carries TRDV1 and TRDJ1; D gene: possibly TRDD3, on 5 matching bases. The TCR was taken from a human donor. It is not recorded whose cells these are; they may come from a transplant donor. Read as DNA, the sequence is TGTGCTCTCGGGGAACTATACATTCCCCGGAGGGTAATCACCGATAAACTCATCTTT. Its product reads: CALGELYIPRRVITDKLIF.